The rows below give T cell receptor beta chains drawn from one sample of a study of Ad26.COV2.S vaccination and SARS-CoV-2 variants. Profiling relied on immunoSEQ multiplex PCR, and the TCRdb table lists in-frame clones only, not all of them. The sample includes roughly 400,000 clones, approximately 92% of them seen just once. The sequencing here drew on peripheral blood, taken in a trial of Ad26.COV2.S vaccine versus placebo. These receptors came from a person aged 18-60 years who received the Ad26.COV2.S COVID-19 vaccine or a placebo. The CDR3 runs from the conserved cysteine through the conserved F or W. Fields, in order: D gene, V gene, clone size, J gene, CDR3 protein, CDR3 DNA. D genes are given only for firm matches. The size field is filled for only some rows; it gives once, few, many or a size class.

D gene: .
V gene: TRBV25-1
clone size: .
J gene: TRBJ1-2
CDR3 protein: CASSVGQGRNYGYTF
CDR3 DNA: TGTGCCAGCAGTGTGGGGCAGGGGAGAAACTATGGCTACACCTTC

D gene: .
V gene: TRBV14
clone size: .
J gene: TRBJ1-4
CDR3 protein: CASSQDRYRRNEKLFF
CDR3 DNA: TGTGCCAGCAGCCAAGATAGGTACAGGAGGAATGAAAAACTGTTTTTT

D gene: .
V gene: TRBV7-9
clone size: .
J gene: TRBJ1-5
CDR3 protein: CASSLGGTDLNQPQHF
CDR3 DNA: TGTGCCAGCAGCTTAGGGGGGACGGACCTAAATCAGCCCCAGCATTTT

D gene: TRBD1
V gene: TRBV2
clone size: .
J gene: TRBJ1-3
CDR3 protein: CASRAGTGNGNTIYF
CDR3 DNA: TGTGCCAGCAGGGCCGGGACAGGGAATGGAAACACCATATATTTT

D gene: .
V gene: TRBV10-3
clone size: .
J gene: TRBJ2-7
CDR3 protein: CAIRPGLDGEQYF
CDR3 DNA: TGTGCCATCAGACCAGGGTTGGACGGGGAGCAGTACTTC

D gene: .
V gene: TRBV28
clone size: once
J gene: TRBJ2-5
CDR3 protein: CASRHRGTLYQETQYF
CDR3 DNA: TGTGCCAGCAGGCATAGGGGCACTTTGTACCAAGAGACCCAGTACTTC

D gene: TRBD1
V gene: TRBV2
clone size: .
J gene: TRBJ1-2
CDR3 protein: CARTKTGAYGYTF
CDR3 DNA: TGTGCCAGAACCAAGACAGGGGCCTATGGCTACACCTTC

D gene: .
V gene: TRBV6-5
clone size: .
J gene: TRBJ2-1
CDR3 protein: CASKNSGYNEQFF
CDR3 DNA: TGTGCCAGCAAGAATTCCGGTTACAATGAGCAGTTCTTC

D gene: .
V gene: TRBV19
clone size: .
J gene: TRBJ1-5
CDR3 protein: CASSDIGGVFGQPQHF
CDR3 DNA: TGTGCCAGTAGTGATATCGGGGGGGTCTTCGGTCAGCCCCAGCATTTT

D gene: .
V gene: TRBV12-3/TRBV12-4
clone size: .
J gene: TRBJ1-1
CDR3 protein: CASSLMSFAEAFF
CDR3 DNA: TGTGCCAGCAGTTTGATGAGTTTCGCTGAAGCTTTCTTT

D gene: TRBD1
V gene: TRBV7-9
clone size: .
J gene: TRBJ1-4
CDR3 protein: CASSDRDSGEEKLFF
CDR3 DNA: TGTGCCAGCAGCGACCGGGACAGTGGAGAAGAAAAACTGTTTTTT

D gene: .
V gene: TRBV24-1
clone size: .
J gene: TRBJ2-3
CDR3 protein: CATSDGQTDTQYF
CDR3 DNA: TGTGCCACCAGTGACGGACAGACAGATACGCAGTATTTT

D gene: TRBD2
V gene: TRBV28
clone size: .
J gene: TRBJ2-5
CDR3 protein: CASSFPTSSKETQYF
CDR3 DNA: TGTGCCAGCAGTTTCCCGACTAGCTCAAAAGAGACCCAGTACTTC

D gene: .
V gene: TRBV9
clone size: .
J gene: TRBJ2-7
CDR3 protein: CASSPFLDSYEQYF
CDR3 DNA: TGTGCCAGCAGCCCCTTCCTGGACTCCTACGAGCAGTACTTC

D gene: .
V gene: TRBV28
clone size: once
J gene: TRBJ1-5
CDR3 protein: CASTRAANQPQHF
CDR3 DNA: TGTGCCAGCACTAGGGCAGCCAATCAGCCCCAGCATTTT

D gene: TRBD1
V gene: TRBV23-1
clone size: .
J gene: TRBJ1-5
CDR3 protein: CASSLQGERPQHF
CDR3 DNA: TGCGCCAGCAGTCTCCAGGGGGAACGGCCCCAGCATTTT

D gene: .
V gene: TRBV9
clone size: .
J gene: TRBJ2-5
CDR3 protein: CASSVGYGGEETQYF
CDR3 DNA: TGTGCCAGCAGCGTAGGGTACGGAGGGGAAGAGACCCAGTACTTC

D gene: TRBD2
V gene: TRBV7-9
clone size: .
J gene: TRBJ2-5
CDR3 protein: CASSSAGALYF
CDR3 DNA: TGTGCCAGCAGCTCGGCGGGAGCCTTGTACTTC

D gene: .
V gene: TRBV7-2
clone size: .
J gene: TRBJ1-3
CDR3 protein: CASSPTGNSGNTIYF
CDR3 DNA: TGTGCCAGCAGCCCTACAGGGAACTCTGGAAACACCATATATTTT

D gene: .
V gene: TRBV19
clone size: .
J gene: TRBJ2-1
CDR3 protein: CASSMVAYNEQFF
CDR3 DNA: TGTGCCAGTAGTATGGTGGCCTACAATGAGCAGTTCTTC

D gene: TRBD2
V gene: TRBV7-9
clone size: .
J gene: TRBJ2-5
CDR3 protein: CASSPPGLAQETQYF
CDR3 DNA: TGTGCCAGCAGCCCTCCGGGACTAGCCCAAGAGACCCAGTACTTC

D gene: TRBD2
V gene: TRBV19
clone size: .
J gene: TRBJ2-5
CDR3 protein: CASSIQRGVETQYF
CDR3 DNA: TGTGCCAGTAGTATCCAGCGGGGGGTGGAGACCCAGTACTTC

D gene: .
V gene: TRBV6-5
clone size: .
J gene: TRBJ2-7
CDR3 protein: CASSRGTIYEQYF
CDR3 DNA: TGTGCCAGCAGCCGAGGGACGATCTACGAGCAGTACTTC

D gene: .
V gene: TRBV27
clone size: .
J gene: TRBJ1-6
CDR3 protein: CASSHADSDYNSPLHF
CDR3 DNA: TGTGCCAGCAGTCACGCGGACTCCGACTATAATTCACCCCTCCACTTT

D gene: .
V gene: TRBV7-9
clone size: .
J gene: TRBJ1-4
CDR3 protein: CASSLIRGPNEKLFF
CDR3 DNA: TGTGCCAGCAGCTTAATAAGGGGTCCGAATGAAAAACTGTTTTTT

D gene: .
V gene: TRBV19
clone size: .
J gene: TRBJ2-1
CDR3 protein: CASSINIYRNEQFF
CDR3 DNA: TGTGCCAGTAGTATCAACATTTACCGCAATGAGCAGTTCTTC

D gene: .
V gene: TRBV5-6
clone size: .
J gene: TRBJ1-1
CDR3 protein: CASSLIDRSNTEAFF
CDR3 DNA: TGTGCCAGCAGCTTGATTGACAGATCGAACACTGAAGCTTTCTTT

D gene: TRBD1
V gene: TRBV4-2
clone size: .
J gene: TRBJ2-7
CDR3 protein: CASSQDRGHEQYF
CDR3 DNA: TGTGCCAGCAGCCAAGACAGGGGGCACGAGCAGTACTTC

D gene: .
V gene: TRBV7-2
clone size: .
J gene: TRBJ2-1
CDR3 protein: CASSLVGGWNEQFF
CDR3 DNA: TGTGCCAGCAGCTTAGTTGGGGGGTGGAATGAGCAGTTCTTC